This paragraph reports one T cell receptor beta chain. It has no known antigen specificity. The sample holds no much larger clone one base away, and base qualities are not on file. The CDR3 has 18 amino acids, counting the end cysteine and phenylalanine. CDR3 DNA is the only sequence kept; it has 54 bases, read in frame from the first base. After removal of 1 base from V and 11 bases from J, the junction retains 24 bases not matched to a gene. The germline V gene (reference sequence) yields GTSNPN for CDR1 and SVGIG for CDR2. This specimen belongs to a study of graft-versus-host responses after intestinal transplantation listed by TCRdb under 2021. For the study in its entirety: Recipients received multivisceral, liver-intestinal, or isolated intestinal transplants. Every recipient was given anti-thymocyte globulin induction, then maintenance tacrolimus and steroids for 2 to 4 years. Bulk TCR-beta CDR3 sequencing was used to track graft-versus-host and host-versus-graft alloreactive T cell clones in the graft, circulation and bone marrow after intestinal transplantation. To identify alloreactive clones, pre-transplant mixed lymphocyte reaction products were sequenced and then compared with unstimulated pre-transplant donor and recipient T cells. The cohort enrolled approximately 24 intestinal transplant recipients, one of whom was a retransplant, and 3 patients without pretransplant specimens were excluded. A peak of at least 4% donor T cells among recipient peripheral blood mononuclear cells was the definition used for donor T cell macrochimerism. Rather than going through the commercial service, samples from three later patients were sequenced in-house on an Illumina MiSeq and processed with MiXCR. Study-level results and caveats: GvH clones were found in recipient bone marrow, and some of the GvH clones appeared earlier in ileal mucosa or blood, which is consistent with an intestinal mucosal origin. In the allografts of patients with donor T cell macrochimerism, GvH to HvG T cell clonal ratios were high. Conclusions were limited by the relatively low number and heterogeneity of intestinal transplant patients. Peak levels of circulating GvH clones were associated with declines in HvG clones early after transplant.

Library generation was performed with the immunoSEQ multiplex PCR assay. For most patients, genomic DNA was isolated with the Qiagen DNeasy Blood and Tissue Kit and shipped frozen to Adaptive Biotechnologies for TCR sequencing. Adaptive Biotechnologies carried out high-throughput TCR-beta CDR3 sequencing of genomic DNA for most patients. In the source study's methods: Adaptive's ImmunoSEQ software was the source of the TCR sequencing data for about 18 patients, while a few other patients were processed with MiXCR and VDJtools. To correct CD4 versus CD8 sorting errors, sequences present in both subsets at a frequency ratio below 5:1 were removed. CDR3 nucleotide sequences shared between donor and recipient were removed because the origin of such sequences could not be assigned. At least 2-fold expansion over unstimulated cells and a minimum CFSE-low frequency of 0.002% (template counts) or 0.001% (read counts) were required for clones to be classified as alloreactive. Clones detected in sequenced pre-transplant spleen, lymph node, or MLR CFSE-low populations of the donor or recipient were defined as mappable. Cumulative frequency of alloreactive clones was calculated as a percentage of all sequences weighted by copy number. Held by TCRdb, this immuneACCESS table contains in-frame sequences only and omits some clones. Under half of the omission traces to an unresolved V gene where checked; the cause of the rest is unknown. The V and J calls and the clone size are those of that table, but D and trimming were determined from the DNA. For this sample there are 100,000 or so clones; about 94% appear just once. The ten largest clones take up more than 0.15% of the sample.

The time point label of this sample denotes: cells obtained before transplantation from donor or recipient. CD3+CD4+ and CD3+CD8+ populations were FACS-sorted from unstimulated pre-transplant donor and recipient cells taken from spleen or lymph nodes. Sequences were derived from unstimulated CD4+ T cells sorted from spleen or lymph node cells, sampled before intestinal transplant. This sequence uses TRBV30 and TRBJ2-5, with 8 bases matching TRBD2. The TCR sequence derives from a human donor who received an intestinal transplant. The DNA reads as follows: TGTGCCTGGAGTGGTGGTAGGAGCGGGAGTCCCGTGGGAGATGAGCAGTACTTC. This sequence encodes CAWSGGRSGSPVGDEQYF.